This section outlines one T cell receptor beta chain sequence together with its context. Other nucleotide sequences from this sample produce the same CDR3. Germline V lookup: CDR1 SGDLS, CDR2 YYNGEE. The CDR3 totals 12 residues. V lost 0 bases and J 10 bases, leaving 8 bases between the germline ends. The sample comes from a study of OX40 agonist ivuxolimab in advanced cancers. Using immunoSEQ multiplex PCR, the repertoire was profiled, and TCRdb retains in-frame clones only, with some absent. The sample comprises 44,000 or so clones, approximately 85% of which are singletons, and about 1.9% rests with the top ten.

The TCR comes from an adult with an advanced solid tumor such as melanoma, head and neck, liver or kidney cancer. The material was CD4+ or CD8+ T cells sorted from blood, obtained in a trial of the OX40 agonist ivuxolimab. The chain has TRBV9 and TRBJ2-1; D uncertain. CDR3 sequence: CASSVVGGEQFF. Here the CDR3 DNA reads TGTGCCAGCAGCGTAGTGGGCGGCGAGCAGTTCTTC.